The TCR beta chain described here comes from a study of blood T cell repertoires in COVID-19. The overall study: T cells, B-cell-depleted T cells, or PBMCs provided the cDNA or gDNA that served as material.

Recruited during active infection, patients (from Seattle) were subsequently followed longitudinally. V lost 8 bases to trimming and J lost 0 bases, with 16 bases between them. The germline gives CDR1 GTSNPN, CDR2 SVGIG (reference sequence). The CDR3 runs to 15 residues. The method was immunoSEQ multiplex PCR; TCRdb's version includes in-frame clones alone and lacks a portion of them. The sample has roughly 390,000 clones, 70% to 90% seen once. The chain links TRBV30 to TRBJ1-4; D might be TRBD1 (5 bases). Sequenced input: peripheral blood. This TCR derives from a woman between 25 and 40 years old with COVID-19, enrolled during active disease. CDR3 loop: CAGGTGGATNEKLFF. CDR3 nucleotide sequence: TGTGCCGGCGGGACGGGGGGTGCAACTAATGAAAAACTGTTTTTT.